The next 22 T cell receptor beta chains were all read from a single sample in a study of CD8 T cells in ankylosing spondylitis. TCRdb used MiXCR to reprocess the 5' RACE reads, holding one entry per CDR3 protein. The sample has roughly 170,000 distinct CDR3 sequences, just over 9.5% seen once. Sample: blood, either unsorted or a sorted T cell fraction (not recorded which). Every receptor here comes from a female donor with ankylosing spondylitis or in good health (not recorded which).

The chain joins TRBV6-2 or TRBV6-3 to TRBJ2-5; 9 nucleotides agree with TRBD2. J lost 2 bases, V lost 5 bases, and 9 bases had no gene match. The germline V gene encodes CDR1 MNHEY and CDR2 SVGEGT. CDR3 size: 16 residues. CDR3 nucleotide sequence: TGTGCCAGCAGTCCCGGACTAGCGCCCTTACAAGAGACCCAGTACTTC. This sequence encodes CASSPGLAPLQETQYF.

This clonotype was detected ten times or more. This sequence joins TRBV29-1 and TRBJ2-2; D remains ambiguous. This CDR3 region has 14 residues. Germline CDR1 SQVTM, CDR2 ANQGSEA. V lost 3 bases, J lost 0 bases, and 8 bases lay in between. CDR3: CSVETDANTGELFF. CDR3 DNA: TGCAGCGTTGAGACTGACGCGAACACCGGGGAGCTGTTTTTT.

This clonotype was seen a handful of times. The CDR3 DNA is TGTGCCAGCAGTTTCGGCAGCCTCTACGAGCAGTACTTC. Translating it yields CASSFGSLYEQYF. This chain uses TRBV12-3 or TRBV12-4 with TRBJ2-7; D is unresolved. This CDR3 is built from 13 residues. Deletions cut 3 bases from V and 3 bases from J, with 9 bases between.

This clonotype has a count of ten or more. This CDR3 is CASSLGTDYNEQFF. The CDR3 DNA is TGTGCCAGCAGTTTAGGGACGGACTACAATGAGCAGTTCTTC. The chain combines TRBV27 with TRBJ2-1; the D call may be TRBD1 or TRBD2 (5 bases each). Germline CDR1 and CDR2: MNHEY and SMNVEV (reference sequence). Trimming shortened V by 2 bases and J by 3 bases, and 8 bases separated the two germline ends. This CDR3 is 14 amino acids long.

This clonotype was seen only a few times. The CDR3 spells CSVASGSTHEQYF. The CDR3 region has the DNA TGCAGCGTCGCTAGCGGGAGTACCCACGAGCAGTACTTC. V is TRBV29-1 and J is TRBJ2-7, with TRBD2 matching 10 bases. V was pared by 6 bases and J by 5 bases, with 7 bases of the junction left unmatched. Germline loops: CDR1 SQVTM, CDR2 ANQGSEA. The CDR3 length is 13 residues.

This clonotype was found a few times. The gene calls are TRBV15 and TRBJ2-7, with TRBD1 matching over 10 bases. CDR3 length equals 15 residues. V was pared by 5 bases and J by 3 bases, with 7 bases of the junction left unmatched. Germline CDR1 reads LNHNV; CDR2 reads YYDKDF (reference sequence). CDR3 amino acids: CATSHGTGAVYEQYF. Here the CDR3 DNA reads TGTGCCACCAGCCATGGGACAGGGGCCGTCTACGAGCAGTACTTC. Full variable domain (remainder filled in from reference TRBV15 and TRBJ2-7): DAMVIQNPRYQVTQFGKPVTLSCSQTLNHNVMYWYQQKSSQAPKLLFHYYDKDFNNEADTPDNFQSRRPNTSFCFLDIRSPGLGDTAMYLCATSHGTGAVYEQYFGPGTRLTVT.

The chain has TRBV30 and TRBJ2-7; the D call may be TRBD1 or TRBD2 (6 bases each). With 3 bases removed from V and 1 base from J, the gap between germline ends came to 13 bases. Germline V CDR1 and CDR2: GTSNPN, SVGIG (reference sequence). The CDR3 totals 14 residues. CDR3 nucleotides: TGTGCCTGGAGCCAAGGGGGGTTTTCCTACGAGCAGTACTTC. Its translation: CAWSQGGFSYEQYF.

The V call is TRBV6-1, the J call TRBJ1-2, with a tentative D call TRBD1 (5 bases). The CDR3 is 13 amino acids. The V and J ends lost 7 bases and 4 bases respectively, with 13 bases between them. Germline V lookup: CDR1 MNHNS, CDR2 SASEGT. This CDR3 reads CASTYDRSYGYTF. CDR3 DNA sequence: TGTGCCAGCACCTACGACAGAAGCTATGGCTACACCTTC.

The CDR3 DNA reads as TGTGCCAGCAGTTTCAGCCGGGGGAGCAGGGAGCAGTACTTC. It codes for CASSFSRGSREQYF. The chain uses TRBV7-2 and TRBJ2-7; possible D gene TRBD2, 6 bases. There are 14 residues in the CDR3. Germline-derived CDR1 and CDR2 are SGHTA and FQGNSA. V lost 6 bases, J lost 7 bases, and 19 bases lay in between. The full variable domain, completed using reference TRBV7-2 and TRBJ2-7, is GAGVSQSPSNKVTEKGKDVELRCDPISGHTALYWYRQSLGQGLEFLIYFQGNSAPDKSGLPSDRFSAERTGGSVSTLTIQRTQQEDSAVYLCASSFSRGSREQYFGPGTRLTVT.

This clonotype was seen a handful of times. The CDR3 nucleotides are TGTGCCAGCAGCTTAGGGTCGGCGGCTTTCTTT. This translates into CASSLGSAAFF. This chain joins TRBV7-8 and TRBJ1-1; D is unclear. The CDR3 runs 11 residues. V lost 1 base and J lost 11, with 8 bases in between. The germline V gene encodes CDR1 SGHVS and CDR2 FQNEAQ. Full variable domain (rest looked up from reference TRBV7-8 and TRBJ1-1): GAGVSQSPRYKVAKRGQDVALRCDPISGHVSLFWYQQALGQGPEFLTYFQNEAQLDKSGLPSDRFFAERPEGSVSTLKIQRTQQEDSAVYLCASSLGSAAFFGQGTRLTVV.

This clonotype came up a few times. J is TRBJ2-1 and V is TRBV7-8; D is unclear. The V gene lost 8 bases and the J gene lost 0 bases, with 5 bases spanning the gap. The V gene's germline CDR1 is SGHVS and CDR2 FQNEAQ. The CDR3 loop spans 12 amino acids. CDR3 sequence (DNA): TGTGCCAGCCATAGCTCCTACAATGAGCAGTTCTTC. Amino acid sequence: CASHSSYNEQFF. Full variable domain (outside the CDR3, taken from reference TRBV7-8 and TRBJ2-1): GAGVSQSPRYKVAKRGQDVALRCDPISGHVSLFWYQQALGQGPEFLTYFQNEAQLDKSGLPSDRFFAERPEGSVSTLKIQRTQQEDSAVYLCASHSSYNEQFFGPGTRLTVL.

There are a few counts of this clonotype. The V call is TRBV4-3, the J call TRBJ2-3; 10 nucleotides match TRBD1. The germline V gene has CDR1 LGHNA and CDR2 YSLEER. The J segment lost 2 bases and the V segment lost 5 bases, leaving 7 bases of the junction unmatched. The CDR3 has 16 amino acids. CDR3 residues: CASSSSTGGFTDTQYF. The CDR3 DNA reads TGCGCCAGCAGCTCCTCGACAGGGGGCTTCACAGATACGCAGTATTTT.

The gene calls are TRBV9 and TRBJ2-3; 9 nucleotides agree with TRBD2. The CDR3 loop spans 16 amino acids. Trimming removed 3 bases from V and 3 bases from J; junction bases left unmatched: 8. Germline assignment: CDR1 SGDLS and CDR2 YYNGEE. CDR3 loop: CASSASGAGGTDTQYF. The CDR3, as DNA: TGTGCCAGCAGCGCCTCAGGGGCGGGAGGGACAGATACGCAGTATTTT.

The chain links TRBV6-5 to TRBJ2-6, with D maybe TRBD1 (8 bases). The CDR3 is made up of 18 amino acids. Germline V lookup: CDR1 MNHEY, CDR2 SVGAGI. V lost 0 bases and J 1 base, leaving 13 bases between the germline ends. The CDR3 region is CASSYSAGDRSGANVLTF. The CDR3 region has the DNA TGTGCCAGCAGTTACTCGGCGGGGGACAGGTCTGGGGCCAACGTCCTGACTTTC.

This clonotype has ten or more counts. The genes are TRBV25-1 and TRBJ1-5; a possible D gene is TRBD1 (5 bases). This CDR3 is 15 amino acids long. Germline-derived CDR1 and CDR2 are MGHDK and SYGVNS. V dropped 5 bases and J dropped 7 bases, with 18 bases sitting between them. DNA for the CDR3: TGTGCCAGCAGTATGAACTCGGGGCGCTACCAGCCCCAGCATTTT. It translates to CASSMNSGRYQPQHF.

The rearrangement uses TRBV18 and TRBJ2-7; 7 bases map to TRBD1. Germline V gene data show CDR1 as KGHSH and CDR2 as LQKENI. The CDR3 extends over 15 amino acids. Trimming took 5 bases from V and 4 from J; bases not matched to a gene: 11. CDR3 bases: TGTGCCAGCTCAGGCCGGGACAGACTAACTTACGAGCAGTACTTC. This translates into CASSGRDRLTYEQYF.

This clonotype was observed a few times. It may be a read error: a sequence one base away is much more abundant. The rearrangement links TRBV27 to TRBJ2-7; TRBD1 agrees at 7 bases. CDR3 length: 13 residues. Per the germline V gene, CDR1 is MNHEY and CDR2 is SMNVEV (reference sequence). Losses at the gene ends were 5 bases for V and 2 bases for J; bases not matched to a gene: 3. CDR3 in DNA: TGTGCCAGCAGTGCCGGGACAGCCTACGAGCAGTACTTC. This translates into CASSAGTAYEQYF.

This clonotype was seen a handful of times. The J gene is TRBJ1-5, the V gene TRBV6-1; D is undetermined. CDR1 is MNHNS, CDR2 SASEGT, per germline. V lost 4 bases and J lost 1, with 2 bases in between. The CDR3 sequence is 12 residues long. CDR3 region: CASSASNQPQHF. Here the CDR3 DNA reads TGTGCCAGCAGTGCAAGCAATCAGCCCCAGCATTTT.

In this sample, this clonotype turned up a few times. The chain recombines TRBV15 with TRBJ2-1; D ambiguous. Germline V CDR1 and CDR2: LNHNV, YYDKDF (reference sequence). CDR3 length equals 15 residues. V was shortened by 5 bases and J by 0 bases, with 11 bases between the two germline ends. The CDR3 sequence: CATSSNRPSYNEQFF. The CDR3 DNA reads TGTGCCACCAGCTCCAATAGACCCTCCTACAATGAGCAGTTCTTC.

The chain has TRBV12-3 or TRBV12-4 and TRBJ2-1; D may be TRBD1 or TRBD2 (6 bases each). There are 15 residues in the CDR3. The ends were cut back, 6 bases at V and 3 bases at J, with 15 bases in the middle. In DNA, the CDR3 is TGTGCCAGCAGCTCCCGGAGGGACATCTACAATGAGCAGTTCTTC. This translates into CASSSRRDIYNEQFF.

This clonotype was counted many times. V gene TRBV2 combines with J gene TRBJ2-5; the match to TRBD1 covers 8 bases. The CDR3 covers 14 residues. Germline CDR1 is SNHLY and CDR2 is FYNNEI. V gave up 6 bases and J gave up 1 base; unmatched junction bases: 4. The CDR3 sequence: CASSSQGAQETQYF. CDR3 DNA: TGTGCCAGCAGCTCCCAGGGGGCCCAAGAGACCCAGTACTTC.

This clonotype was counted between two and nine times. J is TRBJ2-1 and V is TRBV27, with 8 nucleotides matching TRBD1. The V gene end was trimmed by 2 bases and the J gene end by 4 bases; junction bases not matched to a gene: 1. This CDR3 region has 14 residues. Germline V gene sequence: CDR1 MNHEY, CDR2 SMNVEV (reference sequence). The CDR3 sequence is CASSLNRGYNEQFF. Here the CDR3 DNA reads TGTGCCAGCAGTTTAAACAGGGGGTACAATGAGCAGTTCTTC.